This T cell receptor (beta chain) is drawn from a study of T cell responses to AZD1222 COVID-19 vaccine. Germline assignment: CDR1 MDHEN and CDR2 SYDVKM. Trimming removed 6 bases at V and 4 bases at J, with 10 bases between. CDR3 length equals 13 residues. The protocol was immunoSEQ multiplex PCR, while the TCRdb copy is restricted to in-frame clones and leaves out a portion. Of around 83,000 clones listed, less than 95% are singletons. This clone appeared once. Material: peripheral blood, obtained 28 days after the second AZD1222 dose. The chain has TRBV28 and TRBJ2-1; D might be TRBD1 (5 bases). This sequence was found in an adult who received the AZD1222 COVID-19 vaccine. The CDR3 DNA reads TGTGCCAGCAGCCGGAGACAGTACAATGAGCAGTTCTTC. This codes for CASSRRQYNEQFF.